A selection of T cell receptor beta chains follows, all from one sample in a study of regulatory T cells in long-lasting Graves disease. From the multiplex PCR reads, TCRdb called clonotypes with MiXCR, one entry per CDR3 protein. The sample carries approximately 400,000 distinct CDR3 sequences, around a quarter recorded once. The starting material was peripheral blood mononuclear cells (PBMCs), obtained when the disease was refractory, from a patient treated with antithyroid drugs. All receptors come from a female donor with Graves disease. The CDR3 runs from the conserved cysteine through the conserved F or W. Each record gives: D gene, J gene, clone size, V gene, CDR3 DNA, CDR3 protein. D genes are given only for firm matches. Part of the rows lack a size; the others show once, few, many or a class for expanded clones.

- TRBJ2-7 few TRBV19 TGTGCCACTTCTTCCCGGCGGGGACCTGACGAGCAGTACTTC CATSSRRGPDEQYF
TRBD2 TRBJ2-7 many TRBV28 TGTGCCAGCAGTTTTGGCGGGAGAGTTAACGAGCAGTACTTC CASSFGGRVNEQYF
TRBD1 TRBJ2-5 - TRBV24-1 TGTGCCACCAGTGATTTCAGGGGGCAGGGGGAGACCCAGTACTTC CATSDFRGQGETQYF
TRBD2 TRBJ2-2 - TRBV28 TGTGCCAGCAGGTGGGGCGGGAGGGCGAGCACCGGGGAGCTGTTTTTT CASRWGGRASTGELFF
- TRBJ2-5 many TRBV18 TGTGCCAGCTCCCTAGGACAGATCCAAGAGACCCAGTACTTC CASSLGQIQETQYF
TRBD2 TRBJ2-7 - TRBV28 TGTGCCAGCACCGGACTAGCGGGACCCTACGAGCAGTACTTC CASTGLAGPYEQYF
- TRBJ1-1 - TRBV18 TGTGCCAGCTCACCACCACGGGGACAATACACTGAAGCTTTCTTT CASSPPRGQYTEAFF
TRBD1 TRBJ1-2 few TRBV18 TGTGCCAGCTCACCACGTAGGGACAGCTCCGATTCCGGCTACACCTTC CASSPRRDSSDSGYTF
- TRBJ2-5 many TRBV27 TGTGCCAGCAGTTTAGGGACGGCCTATCAAGAGACCCAGTACTTC CASSLGTAYQETQYF
- TRBJ1-1 - TRBV7-9 TGTGCCAGCAGCTCCAGGCCCATTGCGATTATGAACACTGAAGCTTTCTTT CASSSRPIAIMNTEAFF
- TRBJ1-1 - TRBV18 TGTGCCAGCTCACCATCCCAGGGGAACACTGAAGCTTTCTTT CASSPSQGNTEAFF
- TRBJ2-7 many TRBV2 TGTGCCAGCAGTGGAAGGAACGGCGAGCAGTACTTC CASSGRNGEQYF